Below are 12 T cell receptor beta chains sequenced from a single sample in a study of post-analysis software for immune sequencing data (dated by TCRdb to the mid-2010s). These receptors' targets are unknown. Libraries were constructed by PCR. Sequencing used an Illumina HiSeq 2500. Unique molecular identifiers were incorporated into TCR beta cDNA libraries to reduce PCR and sequencing biases. The raw public data were reprocessed by TCRdb itself: fastp quality trimming at Q25, MiXCR clonotype calling, in-frame beta chains only. CDR3 protein sequences are deduplicated, and each keeps its most common genes and DNA. For this sample there are around 710,000 distinct CDR3 sequences; just over 45% appear just once. The top ten clonotypes cover roughly 4.9% of the sample. What the authors observed across the whole study: Significantly higher frequencies in patients than in controls were found for several TRBV segments, including TRBV5-6, TRBV5-1 and TRBV20-1.

Source material: blood. Receptor source: a girl under 18 with multiple sclerosis.

This sequence joins TRBV20-1 and TRBJ2-7; possible D gene TRBD1, 6 bases. V lost 1 base and J 9 bases, leaving 13 bases between the germline ends. This CDR3 region has 12 residues. In germline, CDR1 is DFQATT, CDR2 SNEGSKA (reference sequence). This CDR3 is CSARGRQAGQYF. The DNA of the CDR3 is TGCAGTGCTAGAGGCAGACAGGCAGGGCAGTACTTC.

The chain is built from TRBV28 and TRBJ1-5; D unresolved. Germline V lookup: CDR1 MDHEN, CDR2 SYDVKM. The length of the CDR3 is 14 residues. V was pared by 4 bases and J by 4 bases, with 11 bases between. This CDR3 is CASSYHAENQPQHF. The CDR3 DNA reads as TGTGCCAGCAGTTATCACGCGGAGAATCAGCCCCAGCATTTT.

This sequence joins TRBV7-2 and TRBJ2-7, with D unresolved. The V end lost 3 bases, the J end lost 0 bases, and 12 bases lay between the germline ends. Germline CDR1 SGHTA, CDR2 FQGNSA. This CDR3 spans 15 amino acids. CDR3 protein: CASSFEAPPSYEQYF. The CDR3 nucleotides are TGTGCCAGCAGCTTCGAGGCTCCTCCCTCCTACGAGCAGTACTTC.

V and J are TRBV12-3 or TRBV12-4 and TRBJ2-4, with a possible D match to TRBD2 (5 bases). The germline V and J ends were trimmed by 4 bases and 6 bases, with 19 bases remaining between them. This CDR3 has 16 amino acids. The CDR3 sequence is CASSSLSLVFANIQYF. The CDR3 DNA follows: TGTGCCAGCAGTTCCCTCTCACTAGTTTTTGCAAACATTCAGTACTTC.

The rearrangement joins TRBV4-1 to TRBJ2-3; weak D call: TRBD2 (5 bases). Germline V gene data show CDR1 as MGHRA and CDR2 as YSYEKL. V shed 4 bases and J shed 0 bases, with 26 bases lying between them. This CDR3 spans 20 amino acids. This CDR3 reads CASSPPTLDGNPTSTDTQYF. Here the CDR3 DNA reads TGCGCCAGCAGCCCTCCAACCCTGGACGGGAATCCTACTAGCACAGATACGCAGTATTTT.

The rearrangement links TRBV7-9 to TRBJ2-1, with TRBD2 matching 13 bases. The CDR3 is made up of 17 amino acids. The J segment lost 2 bases and the V segment lost 1 base, leaving 2 bases of the junction unmatched. Looked up from germline, CDR1 is SEHNR and CDR2 is FQNEAQ (reference sequence). Here the CDR3 reads CASSLVGLAGAYNEQFF. Here the CDR3 DNA reads TGTGCCAGCAGCTTAGTTGGACTAGCGGGAGCCTACAATGAGCAGTTCTTC.

J is TRBJ2-3 and V is TRBV20-1; D gene uncertain. Trimming stripped 1 base from V and 1 base from J, with 9 bases between. Germline V gene sequence: CDR1 DFQATT, CDR2 SNEGSKA (reference sequence). The CDR3 loop spans 14 amino acids. CDR3 amino acids: CSARGEIRTDTQYF. CDR3 DNA sequence: TGCAGTGCTAGAGGGGAAATCCGCACAGATACGCAGTATTTT.

The rearrangement uses TRBV28 and TRBJ1-6; 7 bases match TRBD1. The V and J ends lost 8 bases and 8 bases, in that order; junction bases with no gene match: 9. This CDR3 is 14 amino acids long. CDR1 and CDR2 (germline): MDHEN, SYDVKM. CDR3 bases: TGTGCCAGCCGAGTGGGACAGCATGATTCACCCCTCCACTTT. Translation gives CASRVGQHDSPLHF.

This clonotype has more than one count but fewer than ten. This chain uses TRBV7-3 with TRBJ1-1, with unresolved D. Germline CDR1 SGHTA, CDR2 FQGTGA. The ends were cut back, 5 bases at V and 1 base at J, with 11 bases in the middle. The CDR3 runs to 14 residues. The CDR3 nucleotides are TGTGCCAGCAGCCCCGCCGGGCGGAACACTGAAGCTTTCTTT. Amino acids: CASSPAGRNTEAFF.

This sequence joins TRBV2 and TRBJ2-4, with TRBD1 matching over 7 bases. Germline CDR1 and CDR2: SNHLY and FYNNEI. The CDR3 runs 15 residues. The V segment lost 4 bases and the J segment 2 bases; nucleotides outside the gene matches: 5. The CDR3 reads CASSVSRGTKNIQYF. As DNA, the CDR3 is TGTGCCAGCAGTGTTAGCAGGGGGACCAAAAACATTCAGTACTTC.

Only a few counts were recorded for this clonotype. This rearrangement joins TRBV20-1 to TRBJ2-7, with 13 bases fitting TRBD2. This CDR3 is built from 15 residues. Germline V gene lookup returns CDR1 DFQATT and CDR2 SNEGSKA (reference sequence). V dropped 4 bases and J dropped 5; count of bases not matched to a gene: 8. The CDR3: CSATPTSGRANEQYF. The CDR3 DNA reads TGCAGTGCTACCCCCACTAGCGGGAGGGCAAACGAGCAGTACTTC.

The V gene is TRBV29-1, the J gene TRBJ2-1, with 7 positions matching TRBD2. Germline CDR1 and CDR2: SQVTM and ANQGSEA. CDR3 length: 13 residues. With V trimmed by 8 bases and J by 6 bases, 10 bases remained unmatched. The CDR3 is CSHGGRAANEQFF. In DNA, the CDR3 is TGCAGCCATGGGGGGAGGGCCGCCAATGAGCAGTTCTTC.